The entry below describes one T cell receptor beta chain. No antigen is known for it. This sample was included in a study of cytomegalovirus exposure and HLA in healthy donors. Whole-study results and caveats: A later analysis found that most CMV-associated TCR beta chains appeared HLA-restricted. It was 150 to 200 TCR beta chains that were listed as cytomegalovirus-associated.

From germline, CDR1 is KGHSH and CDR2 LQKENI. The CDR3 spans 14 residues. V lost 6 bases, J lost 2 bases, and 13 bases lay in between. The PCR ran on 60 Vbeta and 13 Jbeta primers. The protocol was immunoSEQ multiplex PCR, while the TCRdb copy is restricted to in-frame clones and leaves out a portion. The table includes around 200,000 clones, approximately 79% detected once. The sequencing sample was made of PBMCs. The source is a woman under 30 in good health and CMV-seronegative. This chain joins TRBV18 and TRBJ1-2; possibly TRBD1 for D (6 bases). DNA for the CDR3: TGTGCCAGCTCGTCGGACAGTTTAAACTATGGCTACACCTTC. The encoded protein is CASSSDSLNYGYTF. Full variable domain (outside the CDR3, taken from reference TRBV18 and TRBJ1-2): NAGVMQNPRHLVRRRGQEARLRCSPMKGHSHVYWYRQLPEEGLKFMVYLQKENIIDESGMPKERFSAEFPKEGPSILRIQQVVRGDSAAYFCASSSDSLNYGYTFGSGTRLTVV.